Sequencing of this TCR beta chain was carried out in a study of OX40 agonist ivuxolimab in advanced cancers. Clones were sequenced by immunoSEQ multiplex PCR, and TCRdb holds only the in-frame ones, with some missing. Found here are about 20,000 clones, roughly four fifths of them singletons; the top ten hold about 16%. The CDR3 is made up of 12 amino acids. The germline gives CDR1 MDHEN, CDR2 SYDVKM. This clonotype was obtained from an adult with an advanced solid tumor such as melanoma, head and neck, liver or kidney cancer. The sequenced sample was CD4+ or CD8+ T cells sorted from blood, obtained in a trial of the OX40 agonist ivuxolimab. The chain uses TRBV28 and TRBJ2-5; D gene uncertain. TRBJ2-7 matches the DNA end more closely, so the J call is doubtful. Here the CDR3 DNA reads TGTGCCAGCAGATTGGTGGGGTACGAGCAGTACTTC. Protein: CASRLVGYEQYF.